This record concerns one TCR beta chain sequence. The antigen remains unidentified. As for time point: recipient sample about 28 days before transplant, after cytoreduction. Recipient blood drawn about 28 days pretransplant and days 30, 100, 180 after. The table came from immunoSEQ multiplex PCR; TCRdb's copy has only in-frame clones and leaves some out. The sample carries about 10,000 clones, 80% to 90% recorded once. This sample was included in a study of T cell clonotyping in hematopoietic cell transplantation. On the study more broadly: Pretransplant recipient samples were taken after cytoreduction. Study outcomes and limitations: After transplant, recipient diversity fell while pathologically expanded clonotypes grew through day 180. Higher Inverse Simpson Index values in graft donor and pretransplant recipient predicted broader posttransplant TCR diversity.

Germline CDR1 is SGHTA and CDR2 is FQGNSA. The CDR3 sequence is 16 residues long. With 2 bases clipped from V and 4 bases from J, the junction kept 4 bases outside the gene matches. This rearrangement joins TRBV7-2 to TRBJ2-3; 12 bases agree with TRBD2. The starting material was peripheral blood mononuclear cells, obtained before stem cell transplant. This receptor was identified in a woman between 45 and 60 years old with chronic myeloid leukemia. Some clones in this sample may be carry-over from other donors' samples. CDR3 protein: CASSLYGTSGSDTQYF. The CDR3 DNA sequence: TGTGCCAGCAGCTTATACGGGACTAGCGGGTCAGATACGCAGTATTTT.